This TCR beta chain was documented in a study of blood T cell repertoires in COVID-19. Clones were sequenced by immunoSEQ multiplex PCR, and TCRdb holds only the in-frame ones, with some missing. The sample lists tens of thousands of clones; 85% to 90% were seen once. Trimming removed 0 bases from V and 1 base from J, with 5 bases in between. This CDR3 contains 13 residues. Germline V CDR1 and CDR2: SGHNT, YYREEE (reference sequence). The V call is TRBV5-4, the J call TRBJ2-7; D is unclear. This receptor was identified in an elderly man in a cohort sampled during active COVID-19. Sequenced material: peripheral blood. CDR3 amino acids: CASSLDRSYEQYV. CDR3 sequence (DNA): TGTGCCAGCAGCTTGGACCGGTCCTACGAGCAGTACGTC.